The 18 T cell receptor beta chains below all came from one sample that was sequenced in a study of OX40 agonist ivuxolimab in advanced cancers. Method: immunoSEQ multiplex PCR; TCRdb's copy keeps in-frame clones and lacks some. The sample carries approximately 86,000 clones, 80% to 95% recorded once. The sample was CD4+ or CD8+ T cells sorted from blood, taken in a trial of the OX40 agonist ivuxolimab. All receptors come from an adult with an advanced solid tumor such as melanoma, head and neck, liver or kidney cancer.

The CDR3 sequence is CASSRGQAEKLFF. The CDR3 nucleotides are TGTGCCAGCTCCCGGGGACAGGCCGAAAAACTGTTTTTT. V is TRBV18 and J is TRBJ1-4; 8 bases map to TRBD1. The V gene end was trimmed by 6 bases and the J gene end by 8 bases; junction bases not matched to a gene: 5. Germline values: CDR1 KGHSH, CDR2 LQKENI. CDR3 length: 13 residues.

The chain combines TRBV4-1 with TRBJ2-7, with D perhaps TRBD1 (6 bases). CDR1 is MGHRA, CDR2 YSYEKL, per germline. The CDR3 loop spans 14 amino acids. The V end lost 5 bases, the J end lost 2 bases, and 13 bases lay between the germline ends. DNA for the CDR3: TGCGCCAGCAGCGCCTCCCAGGGGCCCTACGAGCAGTACTTC. Amino acid sequence: CASSASQGPYEQYF.

This rearrangement joins TRBV30 to TRBJ1-1; 7 positions match TRBD1. The CDR3 totals 14 residues. Germline CDR1 and CDR2: GTSNPN and SVGIG (reference sequence). Unmatched junction bases numbered 3, after V lost 0 bases and J lost 2 bases. This CDR3 is CAWSVGGGNTEAFF. The CDR3 DNA is TGTGCCTGGAGTGTCGGAGGGGGCAACACTGAAGCTTTCTTT.

This clone appeared a single time. CDR3 protein: CASSLWDSSTDTQYF. The CDR3 nucleotides read TGTGCCAGCAGCCTCTGGGACAGTAGCACAGATACGCAGTATTTT. V usage is TRBV11-1 and J usage is TRBJ2-3, with 7 bases identical to TRBD1. The CDR3 has 15 amino acids. Germline CDR1 SGHAT, CDR2 FQDESV (reference sequence). Losses at the gene ends were 5 bases for V and 0 bases for J; bases not matched to a gene: 5.

V usage is TRBV7-8 and J usage is TRBJ1-5, with D perhaps matching TRBD1 (6 bases). There are 18 residues in the CDR3. Germline CDR1 and CDR2: SGHVS and FQNEAQ. Trimming removed 1 base at V and 4 bases at J, with 20 bases between. CDR3 protein: CASSLVRVWDIVNQPQHF. The CDR3 DNA reads as TGTGCCAGCAGCTTAGTTAGGGTGTGGGACATAGTTAATCAGCCCCAGCATTTT.

This clone has a handful of counts. This chain links TRBV30 with TRBJ1-1, with D tentatively TRBD1 (6 bases). Germline lookup yields CDR1 GTSNPN and CDR2 SVGIG (reference sequence). Trimming stripped 3 bases from V and 4 bases from J, with 12 bases between. The CDR3 is 13 residues long. The CDR3 DNA follows: TGTGCCTGGAGCCTGCAGGGGAGCACTGAAGCTTTCTTT. Translation: CAWSLQGSTEAFF.

The chain carries TRBV7-2 and TRBJ2-7, with 8 bases aligning to TRBD1. J gave up 3 bases and V 6 bases, and 7 bases lay outside the gene matches. CDR1 SGHTA and CDR2 FQGNSA come from the germline V gene. This CDR3 region has 14 residues. The DNA for the CDR3 is TGTGCCAGCAGGTTTAGGGACAGGCTCTACGAGCAGTACTTC. Its protein product is CASRFRDRLYEQYF. The full variable domain, completed using reference TRBV7-2 and TRBJ2-7, is GAGVSQSPSNKVTEKGKDVELRCDPISGHTALYWYRQSLGQGLEFLIYFQGNSAPDKSGLPSDRFSAERTGGSVSTLTIQRTQQEDSAVYLCASRFRDRLYEQYFGPGTRLTVT.

The chain combines TRBV5-1 with TRBJ2-7; 11 bases are a match to TRBD1. The length of the CDR3 is 14 residues. The germline CDR1 and CDR2 sequences are SGHRS and YFSETQ. J gave up 6 bases and V 2 bases, and 4 bases lay outside the gene matches. The CDR3: CASSFGQGASEQYF. In DNA, the CDR3 is TGCGCCAGCAGCTTCGGACAGGGGGCGTCCGAGCAGTACTTC.

The rearrangement links TRBV28 to TRBJ1-1; the D gene is possibly TRBD1 (5 bases). The CDR3 runs to 15 residues. Germline assignment: CDR1 MDHEN and CDR2 SYDVKM. Trimming cost V 5 bases and J 7 bases, with 20 bases left between them. Here the CDR3 DNA reads TGTGCCAGCAGTCCGTCCACACCGGGGCGGGATGAAGCTTTCTTT. This translates into CASSPSTPGRDEAFF.

V is TRBV4-2 and J is TRBJ1-3, with 7 bases matching TRBD1. Germline V gives CDR1 LGHNA, CDR2 YNFKEQ. The CDR3 consists of 16 residues. With 0 bases clipped from V and 4 bases from J, the junction kept 6 bases outside the gene matches. CDR3 DNA sequence: TGTGCCAGCAGCCAAGATCCAGGGGGAACAGGAAACACCATATATTTT. It specifies CASSQDPGGTGNTIYF.

The chain carries TRBV15 and TRBJ2-3; weak D call: TRBD1 (6 bases). The CDR3 is 16 residues long. V was trimmed by 3 bases and J by 5 bases, leaving 18 bases between them. Germline CDR1 and CDR2: LNHNV and YYDKDF (reference sequence). CDR3 loop: CATSSWSRGIKDTQYF. DNA of the CDR3: TGTGCCACCAGCAGTTGGAGCAGGGGAATTAAAGATACGCAGTATTTT.

The CDR3 here is CASSPDRTPGNTEAFF. CDR3 DNA: TGTGCCAGCTCACCAGACAGAACCCCGGGGAACACTGAAGCTTTCTTT. V usage is TRBV18 and J usage is TRBJ1-1; TRBD1 might be the D (5 bases). The length of the CDR3 is 16 residues. Deletions cut 2 bases from V and 1 base from J, with 14 bases between. Germline CDR1 reads KGHSH; CDR2 reads LQKENI.

The chain employs TRBV6-4 and TRBJ2-3; the match to TRBD2 covers 8 bases. This CDR3 spans 15 amino acids. Germline CDR1 reads MRHNA; CDR2 reads SNTAGT. The V and J ends lost 5 bases and 2 bases, in that order; junction bases with no gene match: 6. The CDR3 bases are TGTGCCAGCAGTACCGAAGCGGGGGCCACAGATACGCAGTATTTT. Its protein is CASSTEAGATDTQYF.

The chain carries TRBV7-2 and TRBJ2-3; possibly TRBD2 for D (6 bases). Germline V gene data show CDR1 as SGHTA and CDR2 as FQGNSA. Trimming stripped 5 bases from V and 9 bases from J, with 18 bases between. The CDR3 runs 14 residues. DNA for the CDR3: TGTGCCAGCAGCGCGGAGGGCCCGGCTTCCACGCAGTATTTT. Its protein is CASSAEGPASTQYF. Full variable domain (outside the CDR3, taken from reference TRBV7-2 and TRBJ2-3): GAGVSQSPSNKVTEKGKDVELRCDPISGHTALYWYRQSLGQGLEFLIYFQGNSAPDKSGLPSDRFSAERTGGSVSTLTIQRTQQEDSAVYLCASSAEGPASTQYFGPGTRLTVL.

This chain uses TRBV10-1 with TRBJ1-2; D remains ambiguous. V was trimmed by 0 bases and J by 8 bases, leaving 10 bases between them. Germline CDR1 is WNHNN and CDR2 is SYGVQD (reference sequence). The CDR3 has 13 residues. CDR3 bases: TGCGCCAGCAGTGAGTCTTGGGCTAGCGGCTACACCTTC. Its protein product is CASSESWASGYTF.

This chain connects TRBV5-4 to TRBJ1-2, with D perhaps matching TRBD1 (5 bases). The CDR3 totals 14 residues. Germline loops: CDR1 SGHNT, CDR2 YYREEE (reference sequence). V dropped 4 bases and J dropped 8 bases, with 18 bases sitting between them. The CDR3 DNA reads TGTGCCAGCAGCAAAGCAGGGCTGAAGGAGGGCTACACCTTC. It codes for CASSKAGLKEGYTF.

The chain carries TRBV4-3 and TRBJ2-7, with TRBD1 identical over 10 bases. Trimming at V came to 0 bases and at J to 1 base, leaving 6 bases not matched to a gene. Germline V lookup: CDR1 LGHNA, CDR2 YSLEER. The CDR3 contains 17 residues. CDR3 nucleotide sequence: TGCGCCAGCAGCCAAGAATGGGACAGGGGAACATCCTACGAGCAGTACTTC. Its translation is CASSQEWDRGTSYEQYF.

The chain uses TRBV7-9 and TRBJ2-5; TRBD2 matches 7 bases. Germline CDR1 SEHNR, CDR2 FQNEAQ (reference sequence). This CDR3 comprises 15 residues. V was pared by 5 bases and J by 5 bases, with 11 bases of the junction left unmatched. The CDR3 protein is CASSASGTKGETQYF. The CDR3 DNA follows: TGTGCCAGCAGCGCCTCCGGGACTAAAGGGGAGACCCAGTACTTC.